Presented here are 6 T cell receptor beta chains from one specimen sequenced in a study of blood T cell repertoires in COVID-19. Profiling relied on immunoSEQ multiplex PCR, and the TCRdb table lists in-frame clones only, not all of them. The data show 250,000 to 350,000 clones, approximately 90% seen once. The sample comprised peripheral blood. The source is a woman in her 30s who had recovered from COVID-19.

The rearrangement uses TRBV5-1 and TRBJ2-3; D perhaps matches TRBD2 (5 bases). The CDR3 spans 14 residues. V dropped 8 bases and J dropped 1 base, with 14 bases sitting between them. CDR1 is SGHRS, CDR2 YFSETQ, per germline. The CDR3 region has the DNA TGCGCCAGGAGACTAACTCCCCGCACAGATACGCAGTATTTT. This translates into CARRLTPRTDTQYF.

The V and J genes are TRBV2 and TRBJ1-5, with D tentatively TRBD1 (5 bases). Germline V gene data show CDR1 as SNHLY and CDR2 as FYNNEI. The CDR3 has 14 amino acids. V lost 4 bases and J lost 1, with 8 bases in between. CDR3 sequence: CASSVRQSNQPQHF. Here the CDR3 DNA reads TGTGCCAGCAGTGTAAGACAGAGCAATCAGCCCCAGCATTTT.

This clone was counted a single time. The rearrangement uses TRBV4-1 and TRBJ1-1; D possibly corresponds to TRBD1 (6 bases). CDR1 and CDR2 (germline): MGHRA, YSYEKL. V was clipped by 4 bases and J by 2 bases, with 17 bases between them. This CDR3 spans 16 amino acids. The CDR3 loop is CASSRKGTGLNTEAFF. The CDR3 DNA sequence: TGCGCCAGCAGCCGAAAGGGTACAGGGCTTAACACTGAAGCTTTCTTT.

V is TRBV24-1 and J is TRBJ1-2, with 9 bases that match TRBD1. Germline lookup yields CDR1 KGHDR and CDR2 SFDVKD. The trim removed 4 bases at V and 9 bases at J, leaving 20 bases unmatched. This CDR3 contains 18 residues. For the CDR3, the DNA is TGTGCCACCAGTGAACGGGGGACAGGGAAATTCCCGCCCCCGAGCTACACCTTC. This encodes CATSERGTGKFPPPSYTF.

V gene TRBV5-1 combines with J gene TRBJ2-1; TRBD2 matches 9 bases. V was pared by 0 bases and J by 0 bases, with 7 bases of the junction left unmatched. Looked up from germline, CDR1 is SGHRS and CDR2 is YFSETQ. The CDR3 is 18 residues long. The CDR3 here is CASSLVPSGAYSYNEQFF. CDR3 coding DNA: TGCGCCAGCAGCTTGGTGCCTAGCGGGGCGTACTCCTACAATGAGCAGTTCTTC.

The chain couples TRBV7-9 to TRBJ1-4; tentatively, D is TRBD1 (5 bases). CDR3 length equals 14 residues. CDR1 is SEHNR and CDR2 is FQNEAQ in the germline V gene (reference sequence). Trimming pared 3 bases from V and 7 bases from J, leaving 12 bases between. CDR3 loop: CASSLDTSFEKLFF. As DNA, the CDR3 is TGTGCCAGCAGCTTGGACACGAGTTTTGAAAAACTGTTTTTT.